This T cell receptor beta chain is drawn from a study of Ad26.COV2.S vaccination and SARS-CoV-2 variants. The CDR3 consists of 15 residues. J lost 4 bases, V lost 2 bases, and 2 bases had no gene match. Germline assignment: CDR1 MRHNA and CDR2 SNTAGT. This clone was recorded only once. The method was immunoSEQ multiplex PCR; TCRdb's version includes in-frame clones alone and lacks a portion of them. This table has more than 300,000 clones, 70% to 90% appearing once. Regarding treatment: 15 to 20 received Ad26.COV2.S at low or high dose, single or two shots; about five received placebo; per-sample allocation not given. Day 63 following the first vaccine or placebo injection was when the samples were taken.

The TCR originated in a person aged 18-65 years who received the Ad26.COV2.S COVID-19 vaccine or a placebo. The chain combines TRBV6-4 with TRBJ1-2, with 12 bases that match TRBD1. Here the sequenced sample was peripheral blood, taken in a trial of Ad26.COV2.S vaccine versus placebo. The CDR3 DNA reads as TGTGCCAGCAGTGACGGGGGACAGGGGGCCTATGGCTACACCTTC. This gives the protein CASSDGGQGAYGYTF.